These T cell receptor beta chains were read from a single sample in a study of shared T cell receptors in the human thymus. Produced via immunoSEQ multiplex PCR; TCRdb's table is partial and in-frame only. The sample yields just under 550,000 clones, around 82% seen once. This sample was shared with a second study, whose subject was human thymus T cells.

What was sequenced was thymocytes. All receptors come from a boy under two years old with a congenital heart defect. CDR3s include the opening cysteine and the closing phenylalanine or tryptophan. A D gene is named only where the DNA matches it firmly.

TRBD2 TRBV14 CASSQVAGRNEQFF
TRBD1 TRBV7-6 CASGPFWDSTYEQYF
- TRBV28 CASRSNPYNEQFF
- TRBV27 CASSLSMAGSTYEQYF
- TRBV28 CASSRDFSYEQYF
TRBD2 TRBV4-2 CASSHLPGLAGVLQTYEQYF
- TRBV30 CAWSVSVDEQFF
- TRBV2 CASNLRNTGELFF
- TRBV19 CASSRAQAREDEQYF
- TRBV30 CAWTSRTEAFF
TRBD2 TRBV6-1 CASTSPGLAGYEQYF